This TCR beta chain comes out of a study of control samples from healthy donors and cancer patients. From germline, CDR1 is SGHTA and CDR2 FQGTGA. V gave up 5 bases and J gave up 8 bases, with 13 bases separating them. CDR3 length equals 13 residues. Measured with immunoSEQ multiplex PCR; TCRdb has only the in-frame clones, and not every one. The data hold under 200,000 clones, with 92% observed a single time. Sequencing was carried out using blood. This TCR came from a woman aged 30 to 39 in good health. This chain uses TRBV7-3 with TRBJ2-1, with TRBD2 as a possible D gene (5 bases). Here the CDR3 DNA reads TGTGCCAGCAGCCTCAGTTCTAGCCATGAGCAGTTCTTC. Translation: CASSLSSSHEQFF.